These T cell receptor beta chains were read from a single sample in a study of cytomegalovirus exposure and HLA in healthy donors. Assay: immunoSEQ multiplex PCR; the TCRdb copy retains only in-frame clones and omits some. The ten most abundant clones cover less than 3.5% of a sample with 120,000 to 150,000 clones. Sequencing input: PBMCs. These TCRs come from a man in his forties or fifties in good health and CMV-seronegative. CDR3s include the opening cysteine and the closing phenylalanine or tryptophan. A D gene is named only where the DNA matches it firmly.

CASSLYPNVGPLAKNIQYF | TGTGCCAGCAGCTTATACCCAAACGTTGGGCCTCTAGCCAAAAACATTCAGTACTTC | TRBV7-7 | . | TRBJ2-4
CASSQDWAGYNEQFF | TGCGCCAGCAGCCAAGATTGGGCGGGATACAATGAGCAGTTCTTC | TRBV4-3 | . | TRBJ2-1
CASSLGGTSGGVNEQFF | TGCGCCAGCAGCTTGGGCGGGACTAGCGGGGGGGTCAATGAGCAGTTCTTC | TRBV5-1 | TRBD2 | TRBJ2-1
CASSLDRETDTQYF | TGTGCCAGCAGCTTAGACAGGGAAACAGATACGCAGTATTTT | TRBV7-3 | TRBD1 | TRBJ2-3
CASSVSGGGSNTGELFF | TGTGCCAGCAGCGTTTCGGGTGGCGGCTCGAACACCGGGGAGCTGTTTTTT | TRBV9 | . | TRBJ2-2
CASREGLYSNQPQHF | TGTGCCAGCAGGGAGGGCCTCTATAGCAATCAGCCCCAGCATTTT | TRBV6-5 | . | TRBJ1-5
CASSPTGYNEKLFF | TGTGCCAGCTCACCGACAGGTTATAATGAAAAACTGTTTTTT | TRBV18 | . | TRBJ1-4
CASSPMTGPGAYEQYF | TGTGCCAGCTCACCGATGACAGGCCCTGGGGCCTACGAGCAGTACTTC | TRBV18 | . | TRBJ2-7
CSANSGYTEAFF | TGCAGCGCCAACAGCGGGTACACTGAAGCTTTCTTT | TRBV29-1 | . | TRBJ1-1
CASSHLAGGTQETQYF | TGTGCCAGCAGTCACCTTGCGGGGGGGACTCAAGAGACCCAGTACTTC | TRBV6-6 | TRBD2 | TRBJ2-5
CASTPLGGFSNQPQHF | TGTGCCAGTACTCCTCTAGGGGGTTTTAGCAATCAGCCCCAGCATTTT | TRBV19 | . | TRBJ1-5
CASRGVMNTEAFF | TGTGCCAGCCGAGGAGTCATGAACACTGAAGCTTTCTTT | TRBV2 | . | TRBJ1-1
CASSLDRTNYGYTF | TGTGCCAGCAGCTTAGACAGGACTAACTATGGCTACACCTTC | TRBV7-9 | . | TRBJ1-2
CASSLAGRTEAFF | TGTGCCAGCAGCTTAGCAGGGAGGACTGAAGCTTTCTTT | TRBV11-2 | . | TRBJ1-1
CASSYIFPYEQYF | TGTGCCAGCAGTTACATATTCCCTTACGAGCAGTACTTC | TRBV6-6 | . | TRBJ2-7
CASSQSRGQETQYF | TGTGCCAGCTCACAATCGCGGGGGCAAGAGACCCAGTACTTC | TRBV18 | TRBD2 | TRBJ2-5